This record covers a single T cell receptor beta chain. This table comes from immunoSEQ multiplex PCR, and its TCRdb copy is limited to in-frame clones, with some not included. This sample has more than 200,000 clones; about 90% occur once, and the top ten carry roughly 4%. Each participant's cohort was designated according to participant-reported clinical history. The data originate from a study of blood T cell repertoires in COVID-19. The specimen was PBMCs or T cells enriched from blood (not recorded which). This receptor was taken from a woman aged 25 to 39 with acute COVID-19.

The CDR3 coding sequence is TGTGCCAGCAGCTTTAAACAGGGAAGTACTGAAGCTTTCTTT. It yields the protein CASSFKQGSTEAFF. The chain links TRBV7-2 to TRBJ1-1; the D gene is possibly TRBD1 (6 bases). CDR3 length: 14 amino acids. V was trimmed by 3 bases and J by 5 bases, leaving 13 bases between them. The germline V gene encodes CDR1 SGHTA and CDR2 FQGNSA.